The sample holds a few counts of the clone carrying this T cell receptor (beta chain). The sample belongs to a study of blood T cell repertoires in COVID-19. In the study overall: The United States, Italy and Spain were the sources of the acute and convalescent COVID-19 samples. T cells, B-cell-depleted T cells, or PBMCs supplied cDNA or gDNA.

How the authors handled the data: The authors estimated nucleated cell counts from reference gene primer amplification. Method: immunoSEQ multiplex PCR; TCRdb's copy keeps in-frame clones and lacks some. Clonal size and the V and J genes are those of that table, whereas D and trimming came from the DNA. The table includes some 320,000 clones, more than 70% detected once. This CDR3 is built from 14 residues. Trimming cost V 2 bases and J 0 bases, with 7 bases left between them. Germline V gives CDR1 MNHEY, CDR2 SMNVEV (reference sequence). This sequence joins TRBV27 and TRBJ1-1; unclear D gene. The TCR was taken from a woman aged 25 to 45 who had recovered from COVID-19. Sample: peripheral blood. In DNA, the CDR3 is TGTGCCAGCAGTTTAAACCGGGTGAACACTGAAGCTTTCTTT. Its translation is CASSLNRVNTEAFF.